Following are 20 T cell receptor beta chains from one sample sequenced in a study of vaccination and CD4 T cells after COVID-19. What these receptors recognize is not known. Sequencing of cultured CD4+ T cell DNA used the Oncomine TCR Beta short-read assay. From the PCR reads, TCRdb called clonotypes with MiXCR, one entry per CDR3 protein. This table holds over 9,000 distinct CDR3 sequences, 54% found once. Treatment given: roughly ten-day PBMC culture with coronavirus spike peptide pools or control peptides (ViraFEST assay). The material sequenced was CD4+ T cells from blood, cultured in vitro. Receptors originate from a human donor who had recovered from COVID-19.

The rearrangement joins TRBV12-3 or TRBV12-4 to TRBJ1-5; maybe TRBD1 (5 bases). CDR3 length: 16 amino acids. V lost 3 bases, J lost 4 bases, and 16 bases lay in between. The CDR3 sequence: CASSFSPGTQNQPQHF. CDR3 sequence (DNA): TGTGCCAGCAGTTTTAGTCCCGGGACCCAGAATCAGCCCCAGCATTTT.

Only a few counts were recorded for this clonotype. This chain joins TRBV20-1 and TRBJ2-4; 8 bases agree with TRBD1. The V gene end was trimmed by 6 bases and the J gene end by 0 bases; junction bases not matched to a gene: 10. This CDR3 has 16 residues. Germline lookup yields CDR1 DFQATT and CDR2 SNEGSKA (reference sequence). The CDR3 region is CSAHQGAIRAKNIQYF. The CDR3 DNA follows: TGCAGTGCCCACCAGGGGGCGATTAGAGCCAAAAACATTCAGTACTTC.

This clonotype was observed a few times. The rearrangement joins TRBV7-6 to TRBJ2-2; either TRBD1 or TRBD2 may fit D (5 bases each). The CDR3 totals 13 residues. V dropped 3 bases and J dropped 5 bases, with 7 bases sitting between them. The germline V gene encodes CDR1 SGHVS and CDR2 FNYEAQ. CDR3 coding DNA: TGTGCCAGCAGCTTCGGGACGACCGGGGAGCTGTTTTTT. Translation: CASSFGTTGELFF.

V is TRBV14 and J is TRBJ1-2; possible D gene TRBD1, 5 bases. Germline V gene data show CDR1 as SGHDN and CDR2 as FVKESK. The CDR3 is 13 amino acids. Deletions cut 6 bases from V and 0 bases from J, with 8 bases between. The CDR3 DNA follows: TGTGCCAGCAGTCCGGGGGCTAACTATGGCTACACCTTC. This sequence encodes CASSPGANYGYTF.

The chain couples TRBV10-3 to TRBJ1-2; TRBD1 matches 7 bases. From germline, CDR1 is ENHRY and CDR2 SYGVKD. This CDR3 comprises 13 residues. The V gene end was trimmed by 6 bases and the J gene end by 6 bases; junction bases not matched to a gene: 7. The CDR3 DNA reads TGTGCCATCAGCATGACAGGGCTGGATGGCTACACCTTC. This sequence encodes CAISMTGLDGYTF.

This clonotype was picked up a small number of times. The chain links TRBV20-1 to TRBJ1-2; D may be TRBD1 (6 bases). Germline loops: CDR1 DFQATT, CDR2 SNEGSKA (reference sequence). V gave up 0 bases and J gave up 7 bases, with 15 bases separating them. There are 14 residues in the CDR3. The CDR3 DNA is TGCAGTGCTAGAGAAACAGGGCGCCTACGTGGCTACACCTTC. This codes for CSARETGRLRGYTF.

The chain employs TRBV5-4 and TRBJ2-3; TRBD1 agrees at 7 bases. The CDR3 is 15 residues long. J gave up 4 bases and V 4 bases, and 9 bases lay outside the gene matches. Germline values: CDR1 SGHNT, CDR2 YYREEE (reference sequence). Here the CDR3 reads CASSLATGLADTQYF. Written as DNA, the CDR3 is TGTGCCAGCAGCCTGGCGACAGGGTTGGCAGATACGCAGTATTTT.

The chain combines TRBV29-1 with TRBJ2-7; D call uncertain. Germline loops: CDR1 SQVTM, CDR2 ANQGSEA. There are 14 residues in the CDR3. Trimming stripped 6 bases from V and 0 bases from J, with 15 bases between. The CDR3 loop reads CSVDPTGSSYEQYF. The CDR3 DNA sequence: TGCAGCGTAGACCCGACTGGAAGCTCCTACGAGCAGTACTTC.

This rearrangement joins TRBV19 to TRBJ2-7; 9 nucleotides align to TRBD2. CDR1 is LNHDA and CDR2 is SQIVND in the germline V gene (reference sequence). V was pared by 4 bases and J by 0 bases, with 4 bases of the junction left unmatched. The CDR3 totals 15 residues. CDR3 coding DNA: TGTGCCAGTAGTAATCGACTAGCGGCCTCCTACGAGCAGTACTTC. Amino acids: CASSNRLAASYEQYF. Full variable domain (rest looked up from reference TRBV19 and TRBJ2-7): DGGITQSPKYLFRKEGQNVTLSCEQNLNHDAMYWYRQDPGQGLRLIYYSQIVNDFQKGDIAEGYSVSREKKESFPLTVTSAQKNPTAFYLCASSNRLAASYEQYFGPGTRLTVT.

CDR3 sequence (DNA): TGTGCCAGCAGTTACTCGTCTAGCGGCCTCCCCTACGAGCAGTACTTC. This codes for CASSYSSSGLPYEQYF. The V gene is TRBV6-5, the J gene TRBJ2-7; TRBD2 agrees at 7 bases. Germline V gives CDR1 MNHEY, CDR2 SVGAGI. J gave up 2 bases and V 0 bases, and 7 bases lay outside the gene matches. This CDR3 spans 16 amino acids.

DNA for the CDR3: TGCAGTGCTCCATCCCCAGGGACGACGGCCTACGAGCAGTACTTC. It is translated as CSAPSPGTTAYEQYF. The chain uses TRBV20-1 and TRBJ2-7, with D perhaps being TRBD1 or TRBD2 (5 bases each). Germline CDR1 DFQATT, CDR2 SNEGSKA (reference sequence). This CDR3 is built from 15 residues. V lost 5 bases and J 2 bases, leaving 19 bases between the germline ends.

This sequence joins TRBV7-9 and TRBJ2-7, with 10 bases that match TRBD1. Trimming at V came to 1 base and at J to 6 bases, leaving 0 bases not matched to a gene. This CDR3 has 13 amino acids. Germline values: CDR1 SEHNR, CDR2 FQNEAQ (reference sequence). The CDR3 sequence is CASSLGTGGEQYF. The CDR3 DNA sequence: TGTGCCAGCAGCTTAGGGACAGGGGGCGAGCAGTACTTC.

This sequence joins TRBV7-9 and TRBJ2-3, with TRBD1 identical over 10 bases. The CDR3 totals 16 residues. V was pared by 5 bases and J by 7 bases, with 12 bases of the junction left unmatched. Per germline, CDR1 SEHNR and CDR2 FQNEAQ (reference sequence). CDR3 DNA sequence: TGTGCCAGCAGCGCTCGGATGACAGGGGGCATAAATACGCAGTATTTT. Its protein product is CASSARMTGGINTQYF.

This clonotype was counted a few times. This chain links TRBV2 with TRBJ2-7, with 7 positions matching TRBD1. The CDR3 sequence is 14 residues long. Germline V gene sequence: CDR1 SNHLY, CDR2 FYNNEI. The V gene end was trimmed by 8 bases and the J gene end by 6 bases; junction bases not matched to a gene: 13. CDR3 loop: CASDFRTGGREQYF. DNA of the CDR3: TGTGCCAGCGATTTTAGGACAGGCGGTCGCGAGCAGTACTTC.

The V call is TRBV21-1, the J call TRBJ2-5; the tabulated D call, TRBD2, remains unverified against the DNA. TRBV21-1 has pseudogene status. The CDR3 has 18 residues. CDR3 protein: CASSKKRACKTRQETQYF. The DNA of the CDR3 is TGTGCCAGCAGCAAAAAAAGGGCATGTAAGACTCGCCAAGAGACCCAGTACTTC.

Note on this clonotype: A much larger clonotype is one base distant, so this may be a read error. This chain links TRBV10-1 with TRBJ2-7; 13 positions match TRBD2. The CDR3 totals 15 residues. The ends lost 4 bases at V and 2 bases at J; junction bases unmatched: 2. Germline CDR1 reads WNHNN; CDR2 reads SYGVQD (reference sequence). CDR3 sequence (DNA): TGCGCCAGCAGTGGGGGGACTAGCGGGACCTACGAGCAGTACTTC. Its protein product is CASSGGTSGTYEQYF.

This clonotype was detected once. The chain joins TRBV19 to TRBJ2-3; 14 bases line up with TRBD2. CDR3 length equals 15 residues. The J segment lost 7 bases and the V segment lost 8 bases, leaving 8 bases of the junction unmatched. CDR1 LNHDA and CDR2 SQIVND come from the germline V gene (reference sequence). CDR3 sequence (DNA): TGTGCCAGTTCGCCGGGACTAGCGGGAGAGTATACGCAGTATTTT. Protein: CASSPGLAGEYTQYF.

This clonotype was seen just once. The V call is TRBV15, the J call TRBJ2-2; 10 bases are a match to TRBD2. The CDR3 extends over 17 amino acids. V gave up 0 bases and J gave up 7 bases; unmatched junction bases: 8. Germline V gene lookup returns CDR1 LNHNV and CDR2 YYDKDF (reference sequence). The CDR3 region is CATSRDFLAGVGGELFF. CDR3 nucleotide sequence: TGTGCCACCAGCAGAGATTTCCTAGCGGGAGTTGGCGGGGAGCTGTTTTTT.

V usage is TRBV11-1 and J usage is TRBJ2-3; D possibly matches TRBD1 or TRBD2 (5 bases each). The CDR3 is 16 amino acids. Between the trimmed V and J ends, which lost 3 bases and 2 bases, there was a span of 15 bases. CDR1 and CDR2 from the germline V gene are SGHAT and FQDESV (reference sequence). The DNA of the CDR3 is TGTGCCAGCAGCTTCGGGGCAGACACACACACAGATACGCAGTATTTT. Amino acids: CASSFGADTHTDTQYF. The variable domain in full, with the rest retrieved from reference TRBV11-1 and TRBJ2-3, is EAEVAQSPRYKITEKSQAVAFWCDPISGHATLYWYRQILGQGPELLVQFQDESVVDDSQLPKDRFSAERLKGVDSTLKIQPAELGDSAMYLCASSFGADTHTDTQYFGPGTRLTVL.

This clonotype came up a few times. This chain connects TRBV5-4 to TRBJ2-1; 7 positions match TRBD1. The germline V gene encodes CDR1 SGHNT and CDR2 YYREEE (reference sequence). The CDR3 is 12 residues long. Trimming cost V 4 bases and J 12 bases; bases outside gene matches: 7. The DNA of the CDR3 is TGTGCCAGCAGCCCCTCGACAGGGAGGCAGTTCTTC. It is translated as CASSPSTGRQFF.